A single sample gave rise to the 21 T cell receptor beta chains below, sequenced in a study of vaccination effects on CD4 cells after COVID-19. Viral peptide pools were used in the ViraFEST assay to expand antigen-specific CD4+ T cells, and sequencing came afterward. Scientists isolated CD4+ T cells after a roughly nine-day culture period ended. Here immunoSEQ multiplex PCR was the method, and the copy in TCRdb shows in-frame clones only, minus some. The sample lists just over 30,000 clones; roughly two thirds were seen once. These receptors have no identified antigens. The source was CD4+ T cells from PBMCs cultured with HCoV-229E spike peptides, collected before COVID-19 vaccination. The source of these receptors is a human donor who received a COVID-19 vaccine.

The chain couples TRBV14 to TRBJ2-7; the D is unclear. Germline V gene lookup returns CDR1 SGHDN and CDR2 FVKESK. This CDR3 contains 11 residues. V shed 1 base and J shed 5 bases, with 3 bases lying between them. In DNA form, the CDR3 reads TGTGCCAGCAGCCAAGTCGACGAGCAGTACTTC. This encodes CASSQVDEQYF.

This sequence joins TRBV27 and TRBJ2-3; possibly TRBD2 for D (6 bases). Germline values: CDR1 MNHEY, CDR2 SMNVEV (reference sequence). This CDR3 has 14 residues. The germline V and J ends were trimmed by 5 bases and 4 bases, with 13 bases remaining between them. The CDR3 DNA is TGTGCCAGCAGTCCCCGGGGGAGAGCAGATACGCAGTATTTT. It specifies CASSPRGRADTQYF.

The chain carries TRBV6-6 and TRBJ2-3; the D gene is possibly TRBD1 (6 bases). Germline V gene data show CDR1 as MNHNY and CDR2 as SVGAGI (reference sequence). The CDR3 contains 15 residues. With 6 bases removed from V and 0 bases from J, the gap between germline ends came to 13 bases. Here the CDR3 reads CASRTRDTSTDTQYF. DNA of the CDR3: TGTGCCAGCAGAACCCGGGACACAAGCACAGATACGCAGTATTTT.

The CDR3 DNA sequence: TGTGCCAGCAGCTCCGGCACTAGCGGGGGGGCACATACGCAGTATTTT. Protein product: CASSSGTSGGAHTQYF. The chain has TRBV5-4 and TRBJ2-3, with 13 nucleotides matching TRBD2. The J segment lost 7 bases and the V segment lost 3 bases, leaving 8 bases of the junction unmatched. This CDR3 contains 16 residues. The germline V gene has CDR1 SGHNT and CDR2 YYREEE (reference sequence).

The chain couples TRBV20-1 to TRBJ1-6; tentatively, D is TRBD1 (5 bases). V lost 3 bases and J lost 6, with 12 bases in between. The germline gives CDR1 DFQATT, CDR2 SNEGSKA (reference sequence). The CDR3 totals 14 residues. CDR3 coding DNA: TGCAGTGCTAGTAGGGGTGGAGGTAATTCACCCCTCCACTTT. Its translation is CSASRGGGNSPLHF.

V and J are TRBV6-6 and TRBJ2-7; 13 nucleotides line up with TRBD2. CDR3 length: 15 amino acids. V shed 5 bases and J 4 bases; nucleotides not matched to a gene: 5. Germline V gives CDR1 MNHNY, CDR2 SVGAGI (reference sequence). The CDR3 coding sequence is TGTGCCAGCAGTCCCGGGACTAGCGGGAAATACGAGCAGTACTTC. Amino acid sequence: CASSPGTSGKYEQYF.

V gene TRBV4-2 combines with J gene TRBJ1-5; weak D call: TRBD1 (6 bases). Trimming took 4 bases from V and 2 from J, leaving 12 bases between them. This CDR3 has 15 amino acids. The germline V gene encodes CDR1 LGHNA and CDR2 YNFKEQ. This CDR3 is CASSLRQAGNQPQHF. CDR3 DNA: TGTGCCAGCAGCCTGCGACAGGCGGGCAATCAGCCCCAGCATTTT.

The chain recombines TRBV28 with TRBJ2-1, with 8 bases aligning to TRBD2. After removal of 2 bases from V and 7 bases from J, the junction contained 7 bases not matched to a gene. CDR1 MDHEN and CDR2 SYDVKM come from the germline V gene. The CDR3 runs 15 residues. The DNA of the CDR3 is TGTGCCAGCAGTTTAGATCAGCGGGGGTGGAATGAGCAGTTCTTC. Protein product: CASSLDQRGWNEQFF.

The CDR3 sequence is CASREGGETQYF. In DNA, the CDR3 is TGTGCCAGCCGGGAGGGCGGGGAGACCCAGTACTTC. J is TRBJ2-5 and V is TRBV2; 8 bases are a match to TRBD2. Germline V lookup: CDR1 SNHLY, CDR2 FYNNEI. V was pared by 8 bases and J by 5 bases, with 4 bases of the junction left unmatched. CDR3 length equals 12 residues.

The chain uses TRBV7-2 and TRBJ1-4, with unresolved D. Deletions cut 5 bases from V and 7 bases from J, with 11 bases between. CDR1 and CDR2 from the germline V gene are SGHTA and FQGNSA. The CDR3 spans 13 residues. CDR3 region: CASSIVGSEKLFF. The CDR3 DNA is TGTGCCAGCAGCATAGTAGGTAGTGAAAAACTGTTTTTT.

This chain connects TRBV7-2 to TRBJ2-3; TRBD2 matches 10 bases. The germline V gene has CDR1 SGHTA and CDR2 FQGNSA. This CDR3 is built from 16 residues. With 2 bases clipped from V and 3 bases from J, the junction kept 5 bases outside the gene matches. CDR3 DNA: TGTGCCAGCAGCTTAATAAGCGGGGGGGCGACAGATACGCAGTATTTT. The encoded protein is CASSLISGGATDTQYF.

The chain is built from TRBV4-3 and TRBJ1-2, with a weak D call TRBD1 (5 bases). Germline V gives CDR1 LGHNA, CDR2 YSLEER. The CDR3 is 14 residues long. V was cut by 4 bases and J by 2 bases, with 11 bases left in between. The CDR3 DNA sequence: TGCGCCAGCAGCCCAGGCGGGGGAAACTATGGCTACACCTTC. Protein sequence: CASSPGGGNYGYTF.

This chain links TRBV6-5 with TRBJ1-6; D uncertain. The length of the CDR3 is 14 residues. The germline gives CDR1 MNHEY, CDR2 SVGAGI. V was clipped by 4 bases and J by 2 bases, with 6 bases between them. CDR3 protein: CASSSGPYNSPLHF. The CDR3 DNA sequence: TGTGCCAGCAGTTCCGGGCCCTATAATTCACCCCTCCACTTT.

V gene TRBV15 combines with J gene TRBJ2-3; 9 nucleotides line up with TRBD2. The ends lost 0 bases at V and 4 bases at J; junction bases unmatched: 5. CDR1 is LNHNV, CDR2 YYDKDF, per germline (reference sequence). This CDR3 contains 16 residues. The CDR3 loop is CATSRERGGKADTQYF. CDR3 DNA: TGTGCCACCAGCAGAGAGCGGGGGGGAAAAGCAGATACGCAGTATTTT.

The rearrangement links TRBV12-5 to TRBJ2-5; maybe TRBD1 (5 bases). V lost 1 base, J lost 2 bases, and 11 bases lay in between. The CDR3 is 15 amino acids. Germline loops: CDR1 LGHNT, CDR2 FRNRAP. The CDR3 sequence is CASGLGVSGQETQYF. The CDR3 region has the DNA TGTGCTAGTGGTTTGGGGGTCTCAGGGCAAGAGACCCAGTACTTC.

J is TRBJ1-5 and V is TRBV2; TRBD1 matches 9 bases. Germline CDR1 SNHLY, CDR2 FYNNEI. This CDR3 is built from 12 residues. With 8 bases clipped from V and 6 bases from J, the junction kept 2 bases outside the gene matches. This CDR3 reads CASGQGSQPQHF. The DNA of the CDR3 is TGTGCCAGCGGACAGGGGAGTCAGCCCCAGCATTTT.

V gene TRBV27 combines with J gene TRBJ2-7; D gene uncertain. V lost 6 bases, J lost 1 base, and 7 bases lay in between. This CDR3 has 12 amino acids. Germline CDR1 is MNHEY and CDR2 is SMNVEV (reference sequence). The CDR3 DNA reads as TGTGCCAGCAGCCGGACGTCCTACGAGCAGTACTTC. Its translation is CASSRTSYEQYF.

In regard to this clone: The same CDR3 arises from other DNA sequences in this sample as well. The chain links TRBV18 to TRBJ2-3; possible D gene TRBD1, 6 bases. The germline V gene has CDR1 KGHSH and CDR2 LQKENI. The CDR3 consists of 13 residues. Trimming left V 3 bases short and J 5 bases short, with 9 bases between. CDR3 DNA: TGTGCCAGCTCACCGAACAGGGAAGATACGCAGTATTTT. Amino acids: CASSPNREDTQYF.

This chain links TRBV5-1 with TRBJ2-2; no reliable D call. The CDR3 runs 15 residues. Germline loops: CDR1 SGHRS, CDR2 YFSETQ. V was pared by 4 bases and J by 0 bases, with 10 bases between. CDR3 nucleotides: TGCGCCAGCAGCCAGATCGACTCGAACACCGGGGAGCTGTTTTTT. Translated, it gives CASSQIDSNTGELFF.

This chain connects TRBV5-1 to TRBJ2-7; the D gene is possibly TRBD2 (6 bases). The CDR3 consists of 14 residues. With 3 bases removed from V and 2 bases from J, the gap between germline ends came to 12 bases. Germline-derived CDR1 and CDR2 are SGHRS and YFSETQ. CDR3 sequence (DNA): TGCGCCAGCAGCTCATCTAGCGCGACCTACGAGCAGTACTTC. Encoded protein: CASSSSSATYEQYF.

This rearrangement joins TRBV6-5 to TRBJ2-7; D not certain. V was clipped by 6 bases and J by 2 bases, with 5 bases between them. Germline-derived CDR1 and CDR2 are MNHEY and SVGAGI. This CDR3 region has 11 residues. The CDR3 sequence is CASRLAYEQYF. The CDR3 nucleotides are TGTGCCAGCAGACTTGCCTACGAGCAGTACTTC.